This TCR beta chain was profiled in a study of response to subunit inactivated influenza vaccine. Regarding the study as a whole: The study's authors posited that every seasonal influenza vaccination enlists few new T cells.

This clonotype was observed a few times. Its target is not known. Using its own MiXCR run on the RT-PCR reads, TCRdb lists one record per CDR3 protein. Of roughly 780,000 distinct CDR3 sequences listed, approximately 17% are singletons. The specimen was PBMCs from blood, collected approximately 5 days after vaccination. The sequence came from a man aged 50-59 years who received an inactivated influenza vaccine.

DNA of the CDR3: TGTGCCAGCAGCTCTCTCCATTTTATAGCGGGGGAAACCACAGATACGCAGTATTTT. Amino acid sequence: CASSSLHFIAGETTDTQYF. The chain carries TRBV11-1 and TRBJ2-3; 9 nucleotides agree with TRBD2. The CDR3 loop spans 19 amino acids. Germline V gene sequence: CDR1 SGHAT, CDR2 FQDESV (reference sequence). The V and J ends lost 4 bases and 2 bases, in that order; junction bases with no gene match: 16. Combining the CDR3 with reference TRBV11-1 and TRBJ2-3 gives the whole variable domain EAEVAQSPRYKITEKSQAVAFWCDPISGHATLYWYRQILGQGPELLVQFQDESVVDDSQLPKDRFSAERLKGVDSTLKIQPAELGDSAMYLCASSSLHFIAGETTDTQYFGPGTRLTVL.